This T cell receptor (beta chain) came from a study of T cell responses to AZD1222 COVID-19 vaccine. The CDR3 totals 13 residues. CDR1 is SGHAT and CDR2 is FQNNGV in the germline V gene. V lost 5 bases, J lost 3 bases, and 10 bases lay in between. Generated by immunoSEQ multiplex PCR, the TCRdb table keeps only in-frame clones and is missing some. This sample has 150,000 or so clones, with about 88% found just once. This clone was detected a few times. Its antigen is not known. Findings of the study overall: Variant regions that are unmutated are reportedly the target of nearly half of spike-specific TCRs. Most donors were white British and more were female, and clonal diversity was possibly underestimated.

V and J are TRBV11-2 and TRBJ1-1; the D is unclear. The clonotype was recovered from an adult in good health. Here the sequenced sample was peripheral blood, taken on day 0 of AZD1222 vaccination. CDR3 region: CASSPHLDTEAFF. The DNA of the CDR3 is TGTGCCAGCAGCCCCCATTTAGACACTGAAGCTTTCTTT.